This T cell receptor beta chain came from a study of early T cells in non-severe SARS-CoV-2 infection. Overall study context: The authors sequenced bulk RNA from unsorted whole blood, leaving chains unpaired.

Using its own MiXCR run on the 5' RACE reads, TCRdb lists one record per CDR3 protein. The data show roughly 28,000 distinct CDR3 sequences, under 6.5% seen once. The CDR3 has 11 residues. This clonotype showed up just a few times. One end of the junction fails to match germline, which may point to a read error. The sequence was obtained from an adult who was a healthcare worker with PCR-confirmed SARS-CoV-2 infection or an uninfected control (not recorded which). J is TRBJ2-5 and V is TRBV12-3 or TRBV12-4; D uncertain. What was sequenced was whole blood. The CDR3 nucleotides read TGTGCCAGCAGCACGGGCTCGATTCCCCTTTTC. It codes for CASSTGSIPLF.